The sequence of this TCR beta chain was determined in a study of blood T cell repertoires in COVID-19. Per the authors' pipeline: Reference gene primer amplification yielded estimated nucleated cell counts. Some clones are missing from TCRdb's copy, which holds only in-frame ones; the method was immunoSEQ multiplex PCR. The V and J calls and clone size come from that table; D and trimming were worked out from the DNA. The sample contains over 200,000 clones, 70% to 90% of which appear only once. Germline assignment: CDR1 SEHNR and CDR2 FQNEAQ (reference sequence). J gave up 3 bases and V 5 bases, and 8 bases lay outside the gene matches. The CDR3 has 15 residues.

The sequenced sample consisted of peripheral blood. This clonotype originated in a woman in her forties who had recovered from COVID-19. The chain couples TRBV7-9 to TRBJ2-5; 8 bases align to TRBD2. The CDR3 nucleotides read TGTGCCAGCAGCGAAGCCGGGACTAGAGAAGAGACCCAGTACTTC. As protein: CASSEAGTREETQYF.